The source of this T cell receptor beta chain is a study of PD-1 blockade in mismatch repair-deficient tumors. At the level of the study: Enrolled about 2012-2016, patients had progressing, pretreated mismatch repair-deficient cancers of approximately 13 types.

PCR or immunohistochemistry showed mismatch repair deficiency in every enrolled patient. Three pembrolizumab responders had their TCRs sequenced. The CDR3 runs 12 residues. The germline V gene encodes CDR1 LNHDA and CDR2 SQIVND (reference sequence). Trimming took 3 bases from V and 8 from J, leaving 7 bases between them. Overall study findings and caveats: After pembrolizumab, tumor-resident clones rose rapidly, then generally contracted before radiologic responses.

Produced via immunoSEQ multiplex PCR; TCRdb's table is partial and in-frame only. The sample shows 38,000 or so clones, approximately 84% of them seen only once. Turning to this clone: The antigen remains undetermined.

The chain uses TRBV19 and TRBJ1-4; no clear D gene. The sequence came from an adult with mismatch repair-deficient cancer. Sequencing used peripheral blood, obtained about 81 weeks after starting pembrolizumab. CDR3 sequence: CASSIPGEKLFF. In DNA form, the CDR3 reads TGTGCCAGTAGTATTCCCGGGGAAAAACTGTTTTTT.